This record looks at one T cell receptor beta chain sequence and its context. Its antigen is not known. The sample is drawn from a study of T cell responses to AZD1222 COVID-19 vaccine. Broader study findings: Repertoires in all cases were sampled only once the peak T cell response had passed.

V lost 1 base to trimming and J lost 4 bases, with 10 bases between them. Germline values: CDR1 GTSNPN, CDR2 SVGIG (reference sequence). The CDR3 is 14 residues long. The protocol was immunoSEQ multiplex PCR, while the TCRdb copy is restricted to in-frame clones and leaves out a portion. Of tens of thousands of clones in the sample, approximately 92% were seen once. The TCR originated in an adult who received the AZD1222 COVID-19 vaccine. Source: peripheral blood, taken 28 days after the second AZD1222 dose. The chain joins TRBV30 to TRBJ1-4, with D perhaps TRBD1 (5 bases). The CDR3: CAWSDDSINEKLFF. DNA of the CDR3: TGTGCCTGGAGTGACGACAGTATTAATGAAAAACTGTTTTTT.